The 14 T cell receptor beta chains below were found in one sample sequenced in a study of blood T cell repertoires in COVID-19 (dated by TCRdb to between 2020 and 2021). To prepare the library, the immunoSEQ multiplex PCR assay was applied. TCRdb holds this immuneACCESS table with in-frame rearrangements only. Some clones are missing; in checked studies, unresolved V genes explain under half, and the rest has no known cause. The sample table lists 150,000 to 200,000 clones, roughly 85% of them with a count of one. 3.3% of the sample lies in the top ten. The sequenced material came from peripheral blood. These receptors were collected from a human donor with acute or convalescent COVID-19. The donor label of this sample is uncertain.

This clone was seen only once. The chain employs TRBV29-1 and TRBJ2-5; D is perhaps TRBD2 (5 bases). Looked up from germline, CDR1 is SQVTM and CDR2 is ANQGSEA. This CDR3 has 13 amino acids. V lost 7 bases, J lost 1 base, and 13 bases lay in between. The CDR3 nucleotides are TGCAGCGCCGCGGGCGGACCCCAAGAGACCCAGTACTTC. Translated, it gives CSAAGGPQETQYF. Supplemented by reference TRBV29-1 and TRBJ2-5, the full variable domain reads SAVISQKPSRDICQRGTSLTIQCQVDSQVTMMFWYRQQPGQSLTLIATANQGSEATYESGFVIDKFPISRPNLTFSTLTVSNMSPEDSSIYLCSAAGGPQETQYFGPGTRLLVL.

The chain is built from TRBV6-1 and TRBJ2-1; unclear D gene. Trimming left V 1 base short and J 4 bases short, with 8 bases between. The CDR3 extends over 14 amino acids. Germline CDR1 reads MNHNS; CDR2 reads SASEGT. The CDR3 protein is CASSEDPGYNEQFF. The CDR3 DNA is TGTGCCAGCAGTGAAGACCCCGGTTACAATGAGCAGTTCTTC.

The CDR3 coding sequence is TGTGCCAGCAGCGTAGATGGGGGGAGCAATCAGCCCCAGCATTTT. Protein sequence: CASSVDGGSNQPQHF. J is TRBJ1-5 and V is TRBV9, with D perhaps matching TRBD1 (5 bases). Germline CDR1 and CDR2: SGDLS and YYNGEE. The CDR3 sequence is 15 residues long. V was shortened by 0 bases and J by 1 base, with 8 bases between the two germline ends.

The chain uses TRBV18 and TRBJ1-6, with a tentative D call TRBD1 (6 bases). CDR3 length equals 15 residues. V lost 2 bases and J 7 bases, leaving 12 bases between the germline ends. Per the germline V gene, CDR1 is KGHSH and CDR2 is LQKENI. Written as DNA, the CDR3 is TGTGCCAGCTCACCAGAACAGGGAGGGAATTCACCCCTCCACTTT. Translating gives CASSPEQGGNSPLHF.

V and J are TRBV14 and TRBJ1-5, with 10 bases matching TRBD1. Germline CDR1 SGHDN, CDR2 FVKESK. With V trimmed by 4 bases and J by 5 bases, 11 bases remained unmatched. The CDR3 is 17 amino acids. CDR3: CASSRETDRGHDQPQHF. The CDR3 nucleotides are TGTGCCAGCAGCCGGGAAACTGACAGGGGGCACGATCAGCCCCAGCATTTT.

This rearrangement joins TRBV5-6 to TRBJ1-1; 7 bases match TRBD1. CDR3 length: 15 amino acids. Germline CDR1 is SGHDT and CDR2 is YYEEEE. V gave up 0 bases and J gave up 5 bases; unmatched junction bases: 7. CDR3 coding DNA: TGTGCCAGCAGCTTGGACACAGGGGTAAGAACTGAAGCTTTCTTT. This sequence encodes CASSLDTGVRTEAFF.

The gene calls are TRBV14 and TRBJ1-2; 7 bases agree with TRBD1. This CDR3 contains 16 residues. Germline CDR1 and CDR2: SGHDN and FVKESK. Trimming at V came to 1 base and at J to 2 bases, leaving 7 bases not matched to a gene. The CDR3 DNA sequence: TGTGCCAGCAGCCAAGTGGGACAGCCACAAAACTATGGCTACACCTTC. Its protein product is CASSQVGQPQNYGYTF.

Details on this clone: In the same sample, other DNA sequences code for this CDR3. This chain connects TRBV5-5 to TRBJ1-2; 9 nucleotides line up with TRBD1. Trimming cost V 4 bases and J 2 bases; bases outside gene matches: 3. Germline loops: CDR1 SGHKS, CDR2 YYEKEE (reference sequence). The CDR3 contains 14 residues. The chain's CDR3 is CASSLGQGNYGYTF. DNA for the CDR3: TGTGCCAGCAGCCTCGGACAGGGGAACTATGGCTACACCTTC.

This sequence joins TRBV10-3 and TRBJ2-1; 7 bases agree with TRBD2. V was clipped by 4 bases and J by 6 bases; unmatched bases: 6. The CDR3 consists of 14 residues. In germline, CDR1 is ENHRY, CDR2 SYGVKD. In DNA, the CDR3 is TGTGCCATCAGTGCCCGGGACTACTTCAATGAGCAGTTCTTC. Its protein product is CAISARDYFNEQFF.

The V call is TRBV11-3, the J call TRBJ1-4; 11 bases agree with TRBD1. This CDR3 is built from 14 residues. V was clipped by 4 bases and J by 8 bases; unmatched bases: 3. Germline values: CDR1 SGHNT, CDR2 YENEEA. The CDR3 loop is CASSSGQGAEKLFF. Written as DNA, the CDR3 is TGTGCCAGCAGCTCAGGACAGGGGGCGGAAAAACTGTTTTTT.

This sequence joins TRBV7-2 and TRBJ2-7; 10 bases fit TRBD2. V shed 5 bases and J 2 bases; nucleotides not matched to a gene: 18. The germline V gene has CDR1 SGHTA and CDR2 FQGNSA. The CDR3 has 19 residues. In DNA, the CDR3 is TGTGCCAGCAGCCGGAGGCCCCCCACTAGCGGGGAGATACCCTACGAGCAGTACTTC. Amino acids: CASSRRPPTSGEIPYEQYF.

This clone was found many times. The rearrangement uses TRBV6-2 or TRBV6-3 and TRBJ2-3; tentatively, D is TRBD2 (5 bases). CDR1 and CDR2 from the germline V gene are MNHEY and SVGEGT. Trimming left V 4 bases short and J 2 bases short, with 10 bases between. The CDR3 has 14 amino acids. CDR3 bases: TGTGCCAGCAGTTGGAGGACTTCCACAGATACGCAGTATTTT. It translates to CASSWRTSTDTQYF.

The chain couples TRBV30 to TRBJ2-1; 8 nucleotides align to TRBD1. V trimming: 3 bases; J trimming: 7 bases; junction bases outside the gene matches: 11. CDR3 length: 15 residues. CDR1 is GTSNPN and CDR2 is SVGIG in the germline V gene (reference sequence). The CDR3 sequence: CAWSGQGTYTNEQFF. CDR3 DNA sequence: TGTGCCTGGAGCGGACAGGGAACGTATACAAATGAGCAGTTCTTC.

There are a few counts of this clone. The V call is TRBV2, the J call TRBJ1-4; D call uncertain. Germline CDR1 reads SNHLY; CDR2 reads FYNNEI. Trimming left V 4 bases short and J 8 bases short, with 20 bases between. The CDR3 contains 16 residues. The CDR3 bases are TGTGCCAGCAGTGGGTACATGGAGGGAAATCGGGAAAAACTGTTTTTT. Protein sequence: CASSGYMEGNREKLFF.